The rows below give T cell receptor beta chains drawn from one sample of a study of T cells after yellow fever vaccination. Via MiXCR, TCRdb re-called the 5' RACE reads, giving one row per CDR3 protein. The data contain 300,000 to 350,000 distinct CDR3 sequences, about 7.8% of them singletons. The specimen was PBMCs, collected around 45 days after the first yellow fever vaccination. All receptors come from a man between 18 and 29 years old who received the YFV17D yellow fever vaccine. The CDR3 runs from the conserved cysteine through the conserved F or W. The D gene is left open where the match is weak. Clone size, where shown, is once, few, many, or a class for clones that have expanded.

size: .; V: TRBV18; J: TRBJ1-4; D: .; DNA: TGTGCCAGCTCACAGGGAGTAACAACTAATGAAAAACTGTTTTTT; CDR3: CASSQGVTTNEKLFF
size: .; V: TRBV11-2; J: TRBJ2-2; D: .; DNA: TGTGCCAGCAGCACCTCCGTTCAGACAGCGGCGAGGACCGGGGAGCAGTTTTTT; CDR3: CASSTSVQTAARTGEQFF
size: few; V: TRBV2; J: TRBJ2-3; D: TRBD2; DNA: TGTGCCAGCAGTGGCAGCGGGGGCTTCACAGATACGCAGTATTTT; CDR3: CASSGSGGFTDTQYF
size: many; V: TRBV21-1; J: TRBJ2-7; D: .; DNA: TGTGCCAGCAGCAAAGGCGACTGCCGCTCCTACGAGCAGTACTTC; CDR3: CASSKGDCRSYEQYF
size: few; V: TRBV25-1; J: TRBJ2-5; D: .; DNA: TGTGCCAGCAGTGAATACCGGGCGAGCGTGGAGACCCAGTACTTC; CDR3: CASSEYRASVETQYF
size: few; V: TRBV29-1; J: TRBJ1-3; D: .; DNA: TGCAGCGTTGTAGATTCCGGAAACACCATATATTTT; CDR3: CSVVDSGNTIYF
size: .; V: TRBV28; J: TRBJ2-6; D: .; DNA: TGTGCCAGCACCGCCCCCCTCTCTGGGGCCAACGTCCTGACTTTC; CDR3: CASTAPLSGANVLTF
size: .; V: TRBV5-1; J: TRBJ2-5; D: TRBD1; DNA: TGCGCCAGCAGCACTCCCACAGGGGGCCAAGAGACCCAGTACTTC; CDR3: CASSTPTGGQETQYF
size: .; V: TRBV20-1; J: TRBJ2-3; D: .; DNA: TGCAGTGTTAGTGGGAGGGGGGGCACAGATACGCAGTATTTT; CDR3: CSVSGRGGTDTQYF
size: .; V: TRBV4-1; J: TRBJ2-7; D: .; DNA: TGCGCCAGCAGCCAAGGATCTCCAGGGCCCGTCGAGCAGTACTTC; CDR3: CASSQGSPGPVEQYF
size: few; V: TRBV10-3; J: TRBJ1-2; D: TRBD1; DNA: TGTGCCATCAGGGGGACAGGGCCAGGCTATGGCTACACCTTC; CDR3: CAIRGTGPGYGYTF
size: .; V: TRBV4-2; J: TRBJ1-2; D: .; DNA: TGTGCCAGCAGCCAAGGGGTCCCCCAGGACTATGGCTACACCTTC; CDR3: CASSQGVPQDYGYTF
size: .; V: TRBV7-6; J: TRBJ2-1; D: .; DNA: TGTGCCAGCAGCCATAACCAGGGTCGCCTCGGACGACCCTCGAGCTCCTACAATGAGCAGTTCTTC; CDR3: CASSHNQGRLGRPSSSYNEQFF
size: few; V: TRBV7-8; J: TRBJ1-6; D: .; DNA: TGTGCCAGCAGCCGGGACGGAAATTATAATTCACCCCTCCACTTT; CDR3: CASSRDGNYNSPLHF
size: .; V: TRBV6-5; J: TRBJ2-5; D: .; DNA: TGTGCCAGCAGTTACAGGGAGCTGGAGACCCAGTACTTC; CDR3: CASSYRELETQYF
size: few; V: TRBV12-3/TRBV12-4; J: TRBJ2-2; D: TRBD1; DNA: TGTGCCAGCAGCCGGGGACAGACCATGACCGGGGAGCTGTTTTTT; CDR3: CASSRGQTMTGELFF
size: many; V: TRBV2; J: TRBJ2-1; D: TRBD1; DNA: TGTGCCAGCAGTGAGGGGGACAGGGCGCTAGGTTACAATGAGCAGTTCTTC; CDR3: CASSEGDRALGYNEQFF
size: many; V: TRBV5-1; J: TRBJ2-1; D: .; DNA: TGCGCCAGCAGCTTGGCCGGCCGAGAGTACAATGAGCAGTTCTTC; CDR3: CASSLAGREYNEQFF
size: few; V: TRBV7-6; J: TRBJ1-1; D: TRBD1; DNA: TGTGCCAGCAGCTGGACAGGGGTGAACACTGAAGCTTTCTTT; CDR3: CASSWTGVNTEAFF
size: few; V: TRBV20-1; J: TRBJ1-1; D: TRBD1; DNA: TGCAGTGCTCCACCAGGGGGCTCGGGGAACACTGAAGCTTTCTTT; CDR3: CSAPPGGSGNTEAFF
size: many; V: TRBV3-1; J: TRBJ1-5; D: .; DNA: TGTGCCAGCAGCCTGTCGGCCGGAGGTAGCAATCAGCCCCAGCATTTT; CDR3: CASSLSAGGSNQPQHF
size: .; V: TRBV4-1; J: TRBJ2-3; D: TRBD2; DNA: TGCGCCAGCAGCCAAACCGGACTAGCGGGGTTCACAGATACGCAGTATTTT; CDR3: CASSQTGLAGFTDTQYF
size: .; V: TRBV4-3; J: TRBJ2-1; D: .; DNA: TGCGCCAGCAGCCAAGAGGGCTGGGCGGAGAATGAGCAGTTCTTC; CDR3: CASSQEGWAENEQFF